Below, one T cell receptor beta chain is given with its context. Its matching antigen is unknown. These data originate in a study of shared clonotypes between healthy human individuals. The assay was immunoSEQ multiplex PCR, and TCRdb's table has in-frame clones only and misses some. The table has about 2 million clones, roughly 95% seen once. Donors, healthy HIV-negative adults, lacked recent acute infections or vaccinations. Every one of the donors was a Caucasian adult that lived in Nashville, Tennessee. Naive CD4+ cells were CD45RA-selected; the remaining cells were memory. CDR3 length equals 14 residues. The V gene lost 4 bases and the J gene lost 4 bases, with 11 bases spanning the gap. Looked up from germline, CDR1 is SGHTA and CDR2 is FQGNSA. The study, taken as a whole, reports: Naive subsets usually exceeded memory subsets in estimated richness.

The sequence came from a man between 18 and 35 years old in good health. The chain uses TRBV7-2 and TRBJ1-3; no clear D. Source material: naive CD4+ T cells sorted from blood. The subset is: CD45RA+ positively selected. In DNA, the CDR3 is TGTGCCAGCAGCTCCGCAGGCGGCGGAAACACCATATATTTT. As protein: CASSSAGGGNTIYF.